The 13 T cell receptor beta chains presented below share a single source sample, sequenced in a study of OX40 agonist ivuxolimab in advanced cancers. Assay: immunoSEQ multiplex PCR; the TCRdb copy retains only in-frame clones and omits some. The top ten clones hold 14% of a sample with more than 70,000 clones, roughly 91% of them seen once. The sample in question was CD4+ or CD8+ T cells sorted from blood, obtained in a trial of the OX40 agonist ivuxolimab. The receptors were sampled from an adult with an advanced solid tumor such as melanoma, head and neck, liver or kidney cancer.

This clone showed up just once. The chain links TRBV10-3 to TRBJ2-7, with unresolved D. The CDR3 runs 12 residues. Germline-derived CDR1 and CDR2 are ENHRY and SYGVKD. Between the trimmed V and J ends, which lost 4 bases and 1 base, there was a span of 5 bases. The CDR3 reads CAISGASYEQYF. The CDR3, as DNA: TGTGCCATCAGTGGGGCATCCTACGAGCAGTACTTC.

The rearrangement links TRBV5-5 to TRBJ2-7; TRBD1 matches at 8 bases. There are 14 residues in the CDR3. Trimming removed 4 bases from V and 2 bases from J; junction bases left unmatched: 5. Germline lookup yields CDR1 SGHKS and CDR2 YYEKEE (reference sequence). The CDR3 spells CASSLPDRAYEQYF. In nucleotides, the CDR3 is TGTGCCAGCAGCCTCCCGGACAGGGCCTACGAGCAGTACTTC.

This rearrangement joins TRBV28 to TRBJ1-2, with D maybe TRBD1 (6 bases). V lost 3 bases and J 7 bases, leaving 18 bases between the germline ends. The CDR3 is made up of 15 amino acids. CDR1 is MDHEN and CDR2 is SYDVKM in the germline V gene. For the CDR3, the DNA is TGTGCCAGCAGTTTTGACAGGCCCCCTTCCTTTGGCTACACCTTC. It translates to CASSFDRPPSFGYTF.

The rearrangement joins TRBV4-1 to TRBJ1-2; no clear D. V was pared by 3 bases and J by 2 bases, with 22 bases between. CDR3 length: 18 residues. The V gene's germline CDR1 is MGHRA and CDR2 YSYEKL. Here the CDR3 reads CASSQDPLDWVSNYGYTF. The CDR3 nucleotides read TGCGCCAGCAGCCAGGACCCACTGGACTGGGTGAGCAACTATGGCTACACCTTC.

V gene TRBV7-9 combines with J gene TRBJ1-2; unclear D gene. CDR1 is SEHNR and CDR2 is FQNEAQ in the germline V gene (reference sequence). Trimming took 0 bases from V and 5 from J, leaving 4 bases between them. The CDR3 covers 12 residues. The CDR3 DNA is TGTGCCAGCAGCTTAGCAGGGTATGGCTACACCTTC. Translated: CASSLAGYGYTF.

The gene calls are TRBV11-2 and TRBJ1-1; D uncertain. Trimming pared 0 bases from V and 3 bases from J, leaving 8 bases between. The length of the CDR3 is 14 residues. In germline, CDR1 is SGHAT, CDR2 FQNNGV. Here the CDR3 reads CASSLEGRHTEAFF. The CDR3 nucleotides read TGTGCCAGCAGCTTAGAGGGCAGGCACACTGAAGCTTTCTTT. The whole variable domain, remainder taken from reference TRBV11-2 and TRBJ1-1, is EAGVAQSPRYKIIEKRQSVAFWCNPISGHATLYWYQQILGQGPKLLIQFQNNGVVDDSQLPKDRFSAERLKGVDSTLKIQPAKLEDSAVYLCASSLEGRHTEAFFGQGTRLTVV.

The rearrangement links TRBV13 to TRBJ2-5, with 11 bases identical to TRBD2. CDR1 and CDR2 (germline): PRHDT, FYEKMQ (reference sequence). The CDR3 loop spans 18 amino acids. After removal of 5 bases from V and 4 bases from J, the junction contained 15 bases not matched to a gene. The CDR3 bases are TGTGCCAGCAGCCTAACTAGCGGGAGAGCCGGGGTCTTAGAGACCCAGTACTTC. This encodes CASSLTSGRAGVLETQYF.

This chain uses TRBV30 with TRBJ1-3, with D uncertain. The length of the CDR3 is 13 residues. V lost 4 bases and J lost 0, with 7 bases in between. In germline, CDR1 is GTSNPN, CDR2 SVGIG (reference sequence). CDR3 loop: CAWTDYSGNTIYF. The CDR3 bases are TGTGCCTGGACCGACTACTCTGGAAACACCATATATTTT.

The chain is built from TRBV4-1 and TRBJ1-1, with D possibly matching TRBD1 (5 bases). CDR1 and CDR2 from the germline V gene are MGHRA and YSYEKL. V was clipped by 1 base and J by 3 bases, with 15 bases between them. There are 16 residues in the CDR3. Here the CDR3 reads CASSQVLGQGDTEAFF. The CDR3 DNA sequence: TGCGCCAGCAGCCAAGTGCTAGGGCAGGGTGACACTGAAGCTTTCTTT.

This clone was seen just once. The chain carries TRBV5-1 and TRBJ2-3; TRBD2 aligns across 11 bases. This CDR3 spans 16 amino acids. Per the germline V gene, CDR1 is SGHRS and CDR2 is YFSETQ. Germline trimming cut 2 bases from V and 0 bases from J; bases unmatched to any gene: 2. CDR3 nucleotides: TGCGCCAGCAGCTTCCGACTAGCGGGAAGCACAGATACGCAGTATTTT. This translates into CASSFRLAGSTDTQYF.

This chain links TRBV4-2 with TRBJ1-1; no firm D call. The CDR3 covers 15 residues. V lost 3 bases, J lost 0 bases, and 11 bases lay in between. Germline V gene lookup returns CDR1 LGHNA and CDR2 YNFKEQ. CDR3 nucleotide sequence: TGTGCCAGCAGCCACCTAAATGGGTTGAACACTGAAGCTTTCTTT. It specifies CASSHLNGLNTEAFF.

As for this clone: At one end the junction does not follow the germline gene, possibly because of a read error. V is TRBV7-2 and J is TRBJ1-1, with D unclear. Germline V gene lookup returns CDR1 SGHTA and CDR2 FQGNSA. The CDR3 spans 11 residues. For the CDR3, the DNA is TGTGCCAGCAGCTTAATGGGGAACCCCATCTTT. Translated, it gives CASSLMGNPIF.

This chain links TRBV10-3 with TRBJ2-7; tentatively, D is TRBD1 (5 bases). CDR1 ENHRY and CDR2 SYGVKD come from the germline V gene. V lost 7 bases and J lost 6, with 16 bases in between. The CDR3 covers 13 residues. Written as DNA, the CDR3 is TGTGCCATCATGCTAGATAGTAGGGGCGAGCAGTACTTC. It yields the protein CAIMLDSRGEQYF.